This is a list of T cell receptor beta chains from one sample in a study of blood T cell repertoires in COVID-19. Method: immunoSEQ multiplex PCR; TCRdb's copy keeps in-frame clones and lacks some. The repertoire holds about 480,000 clones, approximately 86% seen once, with approximately 8% in the top ten. The sequenced sample consisted of PBMCs or T cells enriched from blood (not recorded which). The receptors originated from a woman aged 55-75 years who had recovered from COVID-19. The CDR3 runs from the conserved cysteine through the conserved F or W. D genes are given only for firm matches.

v_call,j_call,d_call,cdr3_aa
TRBV6-5,TRBJ1-1,NA,CASSNRTVLNTEAFF
TRBV28,TRBJ1-5,TRBD1,CASRGGQSNQPQHF
TRBV5-1,TRBJ2-5,NA,CASRVRSAQETQYF
TRBV11-2,TRBJ2-3,NA,CASSLAFAVGTDTQYF
TRBV3-1/TRBV3-2,TRBJ1-3,NA,CASSQEGHTSGNTIYF
TRBV24-1,TRBJ1-2,TRBD1,CATSDLTGGVYGYTF
TRBV7-9,TRBJ1-1,NA,CASSLVQAGNTEAFF
TRBV12-5,TRBJ2-3,TRBD1,CASGLGQGASDTQYF
TRBV9,TRBJ1-6,NA,CASRVYPGHF
TRBV6-5,TRBJ2-7,TRBD1,CASSISTGYEQYF
TRBV10-3,TRBJ2-5,NA,CAISESGGLETQYF
TRBV2,TRBJ1-6,NA,CASTSQGNGSPLHF
TRBV4-2,TRBJ1-2,TRBD1,CASSSDRTGGSYGYTF
TRBV5-6,TRBJ2-1,TRBD2,CASRLAGASIGQFF
TRBV11-2,TRBJ2-1,TRBD1,CASRGTGGGPQSSYNEQFF
TRBV13,TRBJ2-2,TRBD2,CASSRTSVYTGELFF
TRBV7-9,TRBJ2-7,NA,CASSPEQPGSYEQYF
TRBV2,TRBJ1-1,NA,CASSDDTYTEAFF
TRBV6-2/TRBV6-3,TRBJ2-5,NA,CASSYSNPGRETQYF
TRBV3-1/TRBV3-2,TRBJ1-3,NA,CASQSSGNTIYF
TRBV2,TRBJ1-6,NA,CASYIAGLRPLHF
TRBV5-1,TRBJ1-6,TRBD1,CASSLRGGQGSGSPLHF
TRBV10-3,TRBJ1-6,NA,CAISESYSNSPLHF
TRBV3-1/TRBV3-2,TRBJ1-4,NA,CASSQNEEKLFF
TRBV4-2,TRBJ2-7,NA,CASSPETGGYEQYF
TRBV19,TRBJ1-2,TRBD1,CASSIVSAGGYGYTF
TRBV6-6,TRBJ2-3,TRBD2,CASSKGLAGTTDTQYF
TRBV10-3,TRBJ2-3,TRBD2,CAISARLAGEYSTDTQYF
TRBV5-1,TRBJ2-1,NA,CASSLAGGPDEQFF
TRBV4-1,TRBJ1-1,NA,CASSPVGARNTEAFF
TRBV5-5,TRBJ1-1,NA,CASSAGRNTEAFF
TRBV29-1,TRBJ2-7,NA,CSVDTTGSYEQYF
TRBV12-3/TRBV12-4,TRBJ1-6,NA,CASRFGNSPLHF
TRBV5-1,TRBJ2-2,NA,CASSLNYYTGELFF
TRBV5-5,TRBJ2-1,NA,CASRFRQAVSSYNEQFF
TRBV19,TRBJ1-1,NA,CASSPGRRVGMFAEAFF
TRBV20-1,TRBJ2-7,NA,CSATGAYEQYF